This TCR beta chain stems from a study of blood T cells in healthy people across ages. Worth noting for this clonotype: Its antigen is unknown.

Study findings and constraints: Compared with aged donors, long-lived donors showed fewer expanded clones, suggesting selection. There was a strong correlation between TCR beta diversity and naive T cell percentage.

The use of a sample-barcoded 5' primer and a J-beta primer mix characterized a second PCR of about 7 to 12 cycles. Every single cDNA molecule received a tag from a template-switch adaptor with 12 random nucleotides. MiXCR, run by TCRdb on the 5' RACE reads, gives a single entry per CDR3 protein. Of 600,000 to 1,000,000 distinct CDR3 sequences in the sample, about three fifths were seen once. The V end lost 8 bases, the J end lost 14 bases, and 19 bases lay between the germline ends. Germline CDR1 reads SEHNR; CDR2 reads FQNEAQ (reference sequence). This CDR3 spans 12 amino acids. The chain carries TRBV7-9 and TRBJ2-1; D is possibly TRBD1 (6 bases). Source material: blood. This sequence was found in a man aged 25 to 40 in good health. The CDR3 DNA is TGTGCCAGCCGTCTACTGACAGGCGATAAGTTCTTC. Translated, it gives CASRLLTGDKFF.